This is a list of T cell receptor beta chains from one sample in a study of blood T cell repertoires in COVID-19. The protocol was immunoSEQ multiplex PCR, while the TCRdb copy is restricted to in-frame clones and leaves out a portion. Here the sample spans approximately 210,000 clones, 81% being singletons. Sequenced: PBMCs or T cells enriched from blood (not recorded which). All receptors derive from a woman in her fifties or sixties with acute COVID-19. Each CDR3 is given with its conserved first and last residue. Fields, in order: J gene, D gene, V gene, clone size, CDR3 protein, CDR3 DNA. The D gene is left open where the match is weak. A clone size is listed for some rows: how often the clone was seen (once, few, many), or a class if it is expanded.

j_call: TRBJ1-2
d_call: NA
v_call: TRBV21-1
clone_size: NA
cdr3_aa: CASSNSGTFIGYTF
cdr3_nt: TGTGCCAGCAGCAACTCCGGGACTTTTATAGGCTACACCTTC

j_call: TRBJ1-1
d_call: NA
v_call: TRBV3-1/TRBV3-2
clone_size: few
cdr3_aa: CASSQTGMNTEAFF
cdr3_nt: TGTGCCAGCAGCCAAACAGGTATGAACACTGAAGCTTTCTTT

j_call: TRBJ1-5
d_call: NA
v_call: TRBV7-9
clone_size: NA
cdr3_aa: CASSFGEIRNQPQHF
cdr3_nt: TGTGCCAGCAGCTTCGGGGAAATCCGCAATCAGCCCCAGCATTTT

j_call: TRBJ1-4
d_call: TRBD1
v_call: TRBV4-1
clone_size: NA
cdr3_aa: CASSLSGTGHEKLFF
cdr3_nt: TGCGCCAGCAGCCTTTCCGGGACAGGGCATGAAAAACTGTTTTTT

j_call: TRBJ2-7
d_call: NA
v_call: TRBV9
clone_size: NA
cdr3_aa: CASSDDSYEQYF
cdr3_nt: TGTGCCAGCAGCGATGACAGCTACGAGCAGTACTTC

j_call: TRBJ2-1
d_call: TRBD1
v_call: TRBV7-9
clone_size: NA
cdr3_aa: CASSFGQGRNEQFF
cdr3_nt: TGTGCCAGCAGCTTTGGACAGGGGCGGAATGAGCAGTTCTTC

j_call: TRBJ1-1
d_call: NA
v_call: TRBV7-2
clone_size: NA
cdr3_aa: CATLTSTARSEAFF
cdr3_nt: TGTGCCACATTAACTTCGACAGCTAGGTCTGAAGCTTTCTTT

j_call: TRBJ2-7
d_call: NA
v_call: TRBV11-2
clone_size: NA
cdr3_aa: CASSLQDLAEQYF
cdr3_nt: TGTGCCAGCAGCTTACAGGACTTAGCGGAGCAGTACTTC

j_call: TRBJ1-1
d_call: NA
v_call: TRBV4-1
clone_size: NA
cdr3_aa: CASSQAFIGRMNTEAFF
cdr3_nt: TGCGCCAGCAGCCAAGCTTTCATTGGGCGCATGAACACTGAAGCTTTCTTT

j_call: TRBJ1-1
d_call: NA
v_call: TRBV5-6
clone_size: NA
cdr3_aa: CASSPGQRYTEAFF
cdr3_nt: TGTGCCAGCAGCCCCGGACAGCGTTACACTGAAGCTTTCTTT

j_call: TRBJ1-6
d_call: NA
v_call: TRBV12-3/TRBV12-4
clone_size: NA
cdr3_aa: CASSRTAGSPLHF
cdr3_nt: TGTGCCAGCAGTCGAACAGCGGGTTCACCCCTCCACTTT

j_call: TRBJ2-1
d_call: NA
v_call: TRBV19
clone_size: NA
cdr3_aa: CASSTRPGRLGDEQFF
cdr3_nt: TGTGCCAGTAGTACTCGTCCGGGCAGGTTAGGGGATGAGCAGTTCTTC

j_call: TRBJ1-2
d_call: TRBD1
v_call: TRBV4-1
clone_size: few
cdr3_aa: CASSQPNRGQGYGYTF
cdr3_nt: TGCGCCAGCAGTCAACCCAACAGGGGGCAAGGCTATGGCTACACCTTC

j_call: TRBJ2-6
d_call: TRBD2
v_call: TRBV2
clone_size: few
cdr3_aa: CASTGGGANVLTF
cdr3_nt: TGTGCCAGCACGGGAGGTGGGGCCAACGTCCTGACTTTC

j_call: TRBJ1-6
d_call: NA
v_call: TRBV11-2
clone_size: NA
cdr3_aa: CASSLVIATDIRNSPLHF
cdr3_nt: TGTGCCAGCAGCTTAGTAATTGCGACGGACATCCGTAATTCACCCCTCCACTTT

j_call: TRBJ1-1
d_call: NA
v_call: TRBV7-3
clone_size: NA
cdr3_aa: CASSPTDRHTEAFF
cdr3_nt: TGTGCCAGCAGCCCGACCGACAGGCACACTGAAGCTTTCTTT

j_call: TRBJ2-7
d_call: TRBD2
v_call: TRBV25-1
clone_size: NA
cdr3_aa: CASSNTLAGPVTYEQYF
cdr3_nt: TGTGCCAGCTCGAATACTCTAGCGGGGCCTGTTACCTACGAGCAGTACTTC

j_call: TRBJ2-1
d_call: TRBD2
v_call: TRBV11-2
clone_size: once
cdr3_aa: CASSQEREGLYNEQFF
cdr3_nt: TGTGCCAGCAGCCAGGAGCGGGAGGGCCTCTACAATGAGCAGTTCTTC

j_call: TRBJ2-7
d_call: NA
v_call: TRBV7-6
clone_size: NA
cdr3_aa: CASSLEPGDTYEQYF
cdr3_nt: TGTGCCAGCAGCTTGGAACCAGGGGACACCTACGAGCAGTACTTC

j_call: TRBJ1-1
d_call: TRBD1
v_call: TRBV5-1
clone_size: NA
cdr3_aa: CASSIRQGMNTEAFF
cdr3_nt: TGCGCCAGCAGTATTAGACAGGGGATGAACACTGAAGCTTTCTTT

j_call: TRBJ1-1
d_call: NA
v_call: TRBV6-5
clone_size: NA
cdr3_aa: CASGWRETTEAFF
cdr3_nt: TGTGCCAGCGGTTGGCGGGAAACCACTGAAGCTTTCTTT

j_call: TRBJ2-3
d_call: NA
v_call: TRBV4-3
clone_size: NA
cdr3_aa: CASSQERQGSVADTQYF
cdr3_nt: TGCGCCAGCAGCCAAGAGAGGCAGGGTTCGGTCGCAGATACGCAGTATTTT

j_call: TRBJ2-3
d_call: NA
v_call: TRBV7-2
clone_size: NA
cdr3_aa: CASSSDSSSTDTQYF
cdr3_nt: TGTGCCAGCAGCTCCGACTCCAGTAGCACAGATACGCAGTATTTT

j_call: TRBJ2-7
d_call: TRBD1
v_call: TRBV10-3
clone_size: NA
cdr3_aa: CAISIDRGAYEQYF
cdr3_nt: TGTGCCATCAGCATAGACAGGGGGGCCTACGAGCAGTACTTC

j_call: TRBJ1-2
d_call: NA
v_call: TRBV4-1
clone_size: NA
cdr3_aa: CASSPWPESGGNYGYTF
cdr3_nt: TGCGCCAGCAGCCCTTGGCCCGAATCCGGCGGGAACTATGGCTACACCTTC

j_call: TRBJ1-3
d_call: NA
v_call: TRBV15
clone_size: few
cdr3_aa: CATSRSFMTVSSGNTIYF
cdr3_nt: TGTGCCACCAGCAGATCCTTTATGACAGTTTCCTCTGGAAACACCATATATTTT

j_call: TRBJ1-2
d_call: NA
v_call: TRBV6-1
clone_size: once
cdr3_aa: CASSDHYGYTF
cdr3_nt: TGTGCCAGCAGTGACCATTATGGCTACACCTTC

j_call: TRBJ2-1
d_call: TRBD2
v_call: TRBV4-3
clone_size: NA
cdr3_aa: CASSPGLAGSGGNEQFF
cdr3_nt: TGCGCCAGCAGCCCTGGACTAGCGGGGAGCGGAGGCAATGAGCAGTTCTTC

j_call: TRBJ2-7
d_call: TRBD1
v_call: TRBV18
clone_size: NA
cdr3_aa: CASSDRDAYEQYF
cdr3_nt: TGTGCCAGCTCGGACAGGGACGCCTACGAGCAGTACTTC

j_call: TRBJ2-7
d_call: TRBD1
v_call: TRBV7-9
clone_size: NA
cdr3_aa: CASSLLGQGNSYF
cdr3_nt: TGTGCCAGCAGCTTACTTGGACAGGGTAACTCGTACTTC

j_call: TRBJ2-3
d_call: TRBD2
v_call: TRBV19
clone_size: NA
cdr3_aa: CASSMGLGRGKGDTQYF
cdr3_nt: TGTGCCAGTAGTATGGGACTGGGGAGGGGCAAAGGAGATACGCAGTATTTT

j_call: TRBJ1-1
d_call: TRBD1
v_call: TRBV11-3
clone_size: NA
cdr3_aa: CASETLSGTGYTEAFF
cdr3_nt: TGTGCCAGCGAGACCCTTTCCGGGACAGGGTACACTGAAGCTTTCTTT

j_call: TRBJ2-3
d_call: TRBD2
v_call: TRBV7-2
clone_size: NA
cdr3_aa: CASSRTRTGTSGSTDTQYF
cdr3_nt: TGTGCCAGCAGCCGGACGCGGACCGGGACTAGCGGGAGCACAGATACGCAGTATTTT

j_call: TRBJ2-3
d_call: TRBD1
v_call: TRBV6-5
clone_size: NA
cdr3_aa: CASNAGTGEADTQYF
cdr3_nt: TGTGCCAGCAATGCCGGGACAGGGGAAGCAGATACGCAGTATTTT

j_call: TRBJ1-6
d_call: TRBD1
v_call: TRBV29-1
clone_size: NA
cdr3_aa: CSVSDRENSPLHF
cdr3_nt: TGCAGCGTTTCAGACAGGGAAAATTCACCCCTCCACTTT

j_call: TRBJ1-5
d_call: NA
v_call: TRBV7-2
clone_size: NA
cdr3_aa: CASSSQGFGNQPQHF
cdr3_nt: TGTGCCAGCAGCTCACAGGGATTCGGCAATCAGCCCCAGCATTTT

j_call: TRBJ2-7
d_call: TRBD1
v_call: TRBV4-1
clone_size: NA
cdr3_aa: CASSQESISGTGVSEQYF
cdr3_nt: TGCGCCAGCAGCCAAGAGTCTATTTCCGGGACAGGGGTTTCCGAGCAGTACTTC

j_call: TRBJ2-1
d_call: TRBD2
v_call: TRBV6-5
clone_size: NA
cdr3_aa: CASNSIAGSYNEQFF
cdr3_nt: TGTGCCAGCAACTCAATAGCGGGATCCTACAATGAGCAGTTCTTC

j_call: TRBJ2-5
d_call: NA
v_call: TRBV4-1
clone_size: NA
cdr3_aa: CASTQVAGLETQYF
cdr3_nt: TGCGCCAGCACCCAAGTCGCGGGGCTGGAGACCCAGTACTTC

j_call: TRBJ1-1
d_call: NA
v_call: TRBV2
clone_size: NA
cdr3_aa: CASIRVTEAFF
cdr3_nt: TGTGCCAGCATACGGGTCACTGAAGCTTTCTTT

j_call: TRBJ2-1
d_call: TRBD2
v_call: TRBV19
clone_size: NA
cdr3_aa: CASSVSGRAGYNEQFF
cdr3_nt: TGTGCCAGTAGCGTTAGCGGGAGGGCCGGGTACAATGAGCAGTTCTTC

j_call: TRBJ2-3
d_call: TRBD1
v_call: TRBV7-9
clone_size: once
cdr3_aa: CASSPGQGILTDTQYF
cdr3_nt: TGTGCCAGCAGCCCAGGACAGGGGATACTCACAGATACGCAGTATTTT